The T cell receptor (beta chain) under discussion was sequenced for a study of OX40 agonist ivuxolimab in advanced cancers. In germline, CDR1 is SGHTA, CDR2 FQGNSA. Trimming took off 8 bases at V and 6 bases at J, with 13 bases between the two ends. The CDR3 is 13 residues long. Only in-frame clones appear in the TCRdb table, and some are missing; sequencing was by immunoSEQ multiplex PCR. The table has over 45,000 clones, about four fifths seen once; the top ten hold about 1.9%. Source: CD4+ or CD8+ T cells sorted from blood, taken in a trial of the OX40 agonist ivuxolimab. This TCR came from an adult with an advanced solid tumor such as melanoma, head and neck, liver or kidney cancer. The rearrangement links TRBV7-2 to TRBJ1-4, with D maybe TRBD1 (5 bases). The CDR3 DNA sequence: TGTGCCAGCTCGGGGCTTTCAGATGAAAAACTGTTTTTT. Its protein is CASSGLSDEKLFF.